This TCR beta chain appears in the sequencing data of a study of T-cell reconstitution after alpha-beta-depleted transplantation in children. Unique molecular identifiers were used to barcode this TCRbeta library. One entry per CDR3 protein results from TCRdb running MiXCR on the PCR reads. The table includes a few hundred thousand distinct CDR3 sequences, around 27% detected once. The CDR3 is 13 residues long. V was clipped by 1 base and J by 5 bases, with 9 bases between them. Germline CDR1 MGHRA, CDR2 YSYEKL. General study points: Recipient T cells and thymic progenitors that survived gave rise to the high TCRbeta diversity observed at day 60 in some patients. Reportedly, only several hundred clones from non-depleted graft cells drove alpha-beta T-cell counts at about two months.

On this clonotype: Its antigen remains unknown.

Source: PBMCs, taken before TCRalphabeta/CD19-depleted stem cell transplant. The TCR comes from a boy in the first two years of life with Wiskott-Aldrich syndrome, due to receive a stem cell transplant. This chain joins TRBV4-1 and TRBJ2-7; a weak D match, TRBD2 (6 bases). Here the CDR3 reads CASSQVLANEQYF. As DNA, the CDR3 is TGCGCCAGCAGCCAAGTTCTAGCGAACGAGCAGTACTTC.